What follows is one T cell receptor beta chain and its context. This specimen belongs to a study of blood T cell repertoires in COVID-19. Turning to the study itself: Specimens from acute and convalescent COVID-19 originated in the United States, Italy and Spain. T cells, B-cell-depleted T cells, or PBMCs supplied cDNA or gDNA.

The CDR3 sequence is 13 residues long. After removal of 6 bases from V and 5 bases from J, the junction contained 4 bases not matched to a gene. Germline-derived CDR1 and CDR2 are LNHDA and SQIVND (reference sequence). Original methodology: By means of reference gene primer amplification, nucleated cell counts were estimated. Sequenced by immunoSEQ multiplex PCR; TCRdb stores in-frame clones only, minus some. Clonal size and the V and J genes are those of that table, whereas D and trimming came from the DNA. The sample contains 200,000 to 300,000 clones, 84% of which appear only once. The sample consisted of peripheral blood. This receptor was taken from a human donor in a cohort sampled during active COVID-19. The chain combines TRBV19 with TRBJ1-5; 7 bases agree with TRBD1. The CDR3 nucleotides are TGTGCCAGTAGGAAAACAGGGGATCAGCCCCAGCATTTT. It specifies CASRKTGDQPQHF.